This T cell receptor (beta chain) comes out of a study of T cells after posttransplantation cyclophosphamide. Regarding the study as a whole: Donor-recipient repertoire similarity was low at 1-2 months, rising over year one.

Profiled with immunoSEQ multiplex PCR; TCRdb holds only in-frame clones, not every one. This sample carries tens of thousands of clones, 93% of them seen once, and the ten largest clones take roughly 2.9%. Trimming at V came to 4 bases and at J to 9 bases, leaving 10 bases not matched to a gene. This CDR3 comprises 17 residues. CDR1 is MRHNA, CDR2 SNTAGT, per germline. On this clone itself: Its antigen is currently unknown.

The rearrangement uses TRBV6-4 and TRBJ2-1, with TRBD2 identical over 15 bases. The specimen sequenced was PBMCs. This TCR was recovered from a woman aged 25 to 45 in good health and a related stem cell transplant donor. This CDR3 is CASSGTSGGADVGEQFF. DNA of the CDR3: TGTGCCAGCAGTGGGACTAGCGGGGGGGCCGACGTGGGTGAGCAGTTCTTC.